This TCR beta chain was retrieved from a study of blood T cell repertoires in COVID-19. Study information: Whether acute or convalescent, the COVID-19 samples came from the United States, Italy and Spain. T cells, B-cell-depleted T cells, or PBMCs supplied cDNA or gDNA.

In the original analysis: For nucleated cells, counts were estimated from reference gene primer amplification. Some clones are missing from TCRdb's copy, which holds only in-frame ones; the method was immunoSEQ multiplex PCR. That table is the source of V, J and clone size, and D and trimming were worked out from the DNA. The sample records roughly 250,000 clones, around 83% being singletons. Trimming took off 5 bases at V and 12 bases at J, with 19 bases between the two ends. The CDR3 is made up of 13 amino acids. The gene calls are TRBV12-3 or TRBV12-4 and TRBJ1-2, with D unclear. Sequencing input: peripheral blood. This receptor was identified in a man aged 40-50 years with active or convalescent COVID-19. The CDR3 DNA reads TGTGCCAGCAGTGCCTCTATGTTTTTGAGCAACACCTTC. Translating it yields CASSASMFLSNTF.